A single sample gave rise to the 5 T cell receptor beta chains below, sequenced in a study of OX40 agonist ivuxolimab in advanced cancers. The protocol was immunoSEQ multiplex PCR, while the TCRdb copy is restricted to in-frame clones and leaves out a portion. The table has just over 60,000 clones, roughly 90% seen once. The starting material was CD4+ or CD8+ T cells sorted from blood, obtained in a trial of the OX40 agonist ivuxolimab. These receptors all come from an adult with an advanced solid tumor such as melanoma, head and neck, liver or kidney cancer.

The chain combines TRBV7-2 with TRBJ2-1, with D perhaps TRBD1 (6 bases). Germline values: CDR1 SGHTA, CDR2 FQGNSA. V was clipped by 5 bases and J by 9 bases, with 8 bases between them. CDR3 length equals 11 residues. The CDR3, as DNA: TGTGCCAGCAGCAGACAGGTTGAGCAGTTCTTC. Translated, it gives CASSRQVEQFF.

V usage is TRBV2 and J usage is TRBJ2-1; 11 bases are shared with TRBD2. Trimming at V came to 6 bases and at J to 5 bases, leaving 6 bases not matched to a gene. Per the germline V gene, CDR1 is SNHLY and CDR2 is FYNNEI. The CDR3 is 15 residues long. CDR3 amino acids: CASRVLAGDHNEQFF. The CDR3 DNA follows: TGTGCCAGCAGGGTACTAGCGGGAGACCACAATGAGCAGTTCTTC.

The gene calls are TRBV18 and TRBJ2-1; 15 bases fit TRBD2. CDR3 length: 15 residues. With V trimmed by 5 bases and J by 8 bases, 4 bases remained unmatched. The germline V gene encodes CDR1 KGHSH and CDR2 LQKENI. CDR3 nucleotide sequence: TGTGCCAGCTCATCCCGGACTAGCGGGGGGGATGAGCAGTTCTTC. This sequence encodes CASSSRTSGGDEQFF.

The genes are TRBV13 and TRBJ2-7; the D is unclear. CDR3 size: 13 residues. The germline V and J ends were trimmed by 1 base and 0 bases, with 4 bases remaining between them. Germline V gene lookup returns CDR1 PRHDT and CDR2 FYEKMQ (reference sequence). The CDR3 DNA reads TGTGCCAGCAGCTTAGTCACCTCCTACGAGCAGTACTTC. Protein sequence: CASSLVTSYEQYF.

This chain connects TRBV25-1 to TRBJ2-1; D uncertain. Trimming stripped 5 bases from V and 3 bases from J, with 11 bases between. Looked up from germline, CDR1 is MGHDK and CDR2 is SYGVNS. This CDR3 spans 14 amino acids. The CDR3 here is CASSQQNFYNEQFF. CDR3 in DNA: TGTGCCAGCAGTCAACAGAATTTCTACAATGAGCAGTTCTTC. The variable domain in full, with the rest retrieved from reference TRBV25-1 and TRBJ2-1, is EADIYQTPRYLVIGTGKKITLECSQTMGHDKMYWYQQDPGMELHLIHYSYGVNSTEKGDLSSESTVSRIRTEHFPLTLESARPSHTSQYLCASSQQNFYNEQFFGPGTRLTVL.